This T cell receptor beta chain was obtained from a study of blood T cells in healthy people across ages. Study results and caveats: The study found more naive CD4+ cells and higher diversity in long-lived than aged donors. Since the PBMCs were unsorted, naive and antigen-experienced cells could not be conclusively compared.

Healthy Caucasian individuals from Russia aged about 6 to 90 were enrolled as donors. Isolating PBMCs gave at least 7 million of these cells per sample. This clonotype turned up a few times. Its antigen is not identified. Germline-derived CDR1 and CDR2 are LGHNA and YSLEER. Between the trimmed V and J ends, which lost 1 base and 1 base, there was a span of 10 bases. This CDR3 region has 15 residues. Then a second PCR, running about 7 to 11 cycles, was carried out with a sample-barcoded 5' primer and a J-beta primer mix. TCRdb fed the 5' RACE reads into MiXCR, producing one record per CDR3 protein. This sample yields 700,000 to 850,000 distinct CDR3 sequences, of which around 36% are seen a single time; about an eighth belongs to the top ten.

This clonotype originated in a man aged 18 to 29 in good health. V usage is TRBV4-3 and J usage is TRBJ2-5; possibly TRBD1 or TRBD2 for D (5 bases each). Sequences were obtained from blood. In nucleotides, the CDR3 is TGCGCCAGCAGCCAAGGCCGGGACGGCCAAGAGACCCAGTACTTC. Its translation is CASSQGRDGQETQYF.